Listed here are 10 T cell receptor beta chains from one sample, sequenced in a study of blood T cell repertoires in COVID-19 (dated by TCRdb to the early 2020s). The library was prepared using the immunoSEQ multiplex PCR assay. Sourced from immuneACCESS, this table was stored by TCRdb with only in-frame sequences that have V and J called. A share of the clones is absent; for the studies checked, an unresolved V gene accounts for under half, and the remainder has no known explanation. The sample table holds more than 150,000 clones, of which 80% to 85% were seen once. 2.5% to 3.5% of the sample is held by the ten biggest clonotypes. Input material: peripheral blood. These receptors were obtained from a woman aged 55-70 years with acute or convalescent COVID-19.

In DNA form, the CDR3 reads TGTGCCAGCAGTACATCGGGACAGGGAAGATATAGCAATCAGCCCCAGCATTTT. Amino acids: CASSTSGQGRYSNQPQHF. The chain is built from TRBV6-2 or TRBV6-3 and TRBJ1-5, with 9 bases identical to TRBD1. Germline values: CDR1 MNHEY, CDR2 SVGEGT. The ends lost 5 bases at V and 0 bases at J; junction bases unmatched: 11. The CDR3 is 18 amino acids.

The chain is built from TRBV5-1 and TRBJ1-1; 8 bases are a match to TRBD1. Per germline, CDR1 SGHRS and CDR2 YFSETQ. This CDR3 comprises 15 residues. V was clipped by 3 bases and J by 2 bases; unmatched bases: 6. The CDR3 DNA reads as TGCGCCAGCAGCTCGGAGACAGGGGTTAACACTGAAGCTTTCTTT. It yields the protein CASSSETGVNTEAFF.

This clone appeared a few times. The genes are TRBV6-5 and TRBJ1-6; the match to TRBD1 covers 7 bases. This CDR3 contains 14 residues. From germline, CDR1 is MNHEY and CDR2 SVGAGI. Trimming cost V 5 bases and J 8 bases; bases outside gene matches: 6. The CDR3 loop reads CASSPRDSHSPLHF. CDR3 nucleotide sequence: TGTGCCAGCAGTCCCCGGGACAGCCATTCACCCCTCCACTTT.

J is TRBJ2-5 and V is TRBV7-2; D possibly corresponds to TRBD1 (6 bases). The CDR3 runs to 13 residues. Looked up from germline, CDR1 is SGHTA and CDR2 is FQGNSA. CDR3 sequence (DNA): TGTGCAAGTGGGGGCAGCACTCAAGAGACCCAGTACTTC. Translating gives CASGGSTQETQYF.

The chain couples TRBV6-5 to TRBJ1-1; TRBD1 matches at 8 bases. The germline V gene has CDR1 MNHEY and CDR2 SVGAGI. The CDR3 runs 12 residues. Trimming took 6 bases from V and 11 from J; bases not matched to a gene: 8. The chain's CDR3 is CASRAGQGEAFF. DNA of the CDR3: TGTGCCAGCAGAGCCGGACAGGGAGAGGCTTTCTTT.

The chain has TRBV19 and TRBJ2-5; 9 bases are a match to TRBD1. CDR3 length: 18 amino acids. CDR1 LNHDA and CDR2 SQIVND come from the germline V gene (reference sequence). V lost 4 bases to trimming and J lost 5 bases; unmatched junction nucleotides: 17. CDR3 bases: TGTGCCAGTAGTACGTCCGGGACAGGGTCCCCGAGGGAGGAGACCCAGTACTTC. It codes for CASSTSGTGSPREETQYF.

The chain couples TRBV7-8 to TRBJ1-4; D ambiguous. The CDR3 runs 14 residues. V lost 2 bases and J lost 8, with 12 bases in between. Germline V gene sequence: CDR1 SGHVS, CDR2 FQNEAQ. The CDR3 loop is CASSLWTPEEKLFF. The CDR3 region has the DNA TGTGCCAGCAGCTTATGGACTCCCGAGGAAAAACTGTTTTTT.

Of note for this clone: The sample contains more than one DNA sequence encoding this CDR3. The chain joins TRBV18 to TRBJ1-3; no clear D gene. The ends were cut back, 3 bases at V and 0 bases at J, with 9 bases in the middle. Germline assignment: CDR1 KGHSH and CDR2 LQKENI. CDR3 length: 15 residues. CDR3 DNA: TGTGCCAGCTCACCGACTTCGGACTCTGGAAACACCATATATTTT. It is translated as CASSPTSDSGNTIYF.

This sequence joins TRBV5-6 and TRBJ2-2, with 15 positions matching TRBD2. The CDR3 runs to 16 residues. The junction had 7 bases not matched to a gene; V was cut back by 4 bases and J by 9 bases. Germline values: CDR1 SGHDT, CDR2 YYEEEE. CDR3 amino acids: CASSLRTSGGAWELFF. Written as DNA, the CDR3 is TGTGCCAGCAGCCTCAGGACTAGCGGGGGGGCCTGGGAGCTGTTTTTT. The full variable domain, rest sourced from reference TRBV5-6 and TRBJ2-2, is DAGVTQSPTHLIKTRGQQVTLRCSPKSGHDTVSWYQQALGQGPQFIFQYYEEEERQRGNFPDRFSGHQFPNYSSELNVNALLLGDSALYLCASSLRTSGGAWELFFGEGSRLTVL.

This chain joins TRBV15 and TRBJ1-5, with D unclear. There are 15 residues in the CDR3. Germline V lookup: CDR1 LNHNV, CDR2 YYDKDF (reference sequence). V lost 1 base and J lost 5, with 12 bases in between. CDR3 region: CATSRGSGNHQPQHF. The DNA of the CDR3 is TGTGCCACCAGCAGAGGGTCGGGGAACCATCAGCCCCAGCATTTT.